The rows below give T cell receptor beta chains drawn from one sample of a study of STAT5B mutations in CD4+ large granular lymphocyte leukemia. The table came from immunoSEQ multiplex PCR; TCRdb's copy has only in-frame clones and leaves some out. The table shows approximately 30,000 clones, with more than 75% occurring only once. The sequencing input was CD4+ T cells from blood buffy coats. These receptors came from a human donor in good health. Both conserved end residues are part of each CDR3. D genes are given only for firm matches. Size tells how often a clone was seen (once, few, many) or the class of an expanded clone, and some rows leave it out.

TRBV6-1	-	TRBD1	TRBJ1-2	CASGRDSGYTF	TGTGCCAGCGGAAGGGACAGTGGCTACACCTTC
TRBV5-1	-	TRBD2	TRBJ2-7	CASSLDGGDEQYF	TGCGCCAGCAGCTTGGACGGGGGGGACGAGCAGTACTTC
TRBV5-1	-	TRBD2	TRBJ2-5	CASRRGVLHQETQYF	TGCGCCAGCCGTCGGGGGGTCCTCCACCAAGAGACCCAGTACTTC
TRBV4-3	-	TRBD1	TRBJ1-4	CASSPQGANEKLFF	TGCGCCAGCAGCCCACAGGGGGCTAATGAAAAACTGTTTTTT
TRBV30	-	-	TRBJ2-7	CAWSVNYEQYF	TGTGCCTGGAGTGTGAACTACGAGCAGTACTTC
TRBV18	-	-	TRBJ1-5	CASSPEGLSNQPQHF	TGTGCCAGCTCACCAGAGGGTTTAAGCAATCAGCCCCAGCATTTT
TRBV7-2	-	TRBD2	TRBJ2-7	CASSFRNPTSGGAYEQYF	TGTGCCAGCAGCTTTAGAAACCCGACTAGCGGGGGAGCATACGAGCAGTACTTC
TRBV2	few	-	TRBJ1-4	CASTAEGFSEKLFF	TGTGCCAGCACGGCGGAGGGTTTCTCTGAAAAACTGTTTTTT
TRBV7-2	-	-	TRBJ2-7	CASSLVATYEQYF	TGTGCCAGCAGCTTAGTGGCTACCTACGAGCAGTACTTC
TRBV9	-	-	TRBJ2-7	CASSARQGDEQYF	TGTGCCAGCAGCGCCAGACAAGGCGACGAGCAGTACTTC
TRBV4-2	-	-	TRBJ2-2	CASSPRMVGRTGELFF	TGTGCCAGCAGCCCTCGGATGGTGGGGCGCACCGGGGAGCTGTTTTTT
TRBV5-1	-	TRBD1	TRBJ2-3	CASSLGTGTATDTQYF	TGCGCCAGCAGCCTCGGGACAGGGACCGCCACAGATACGCAGTATTTT
TRBV30	-	TRBD1	TRBJ1-1	CAWSQGQYTEAFF	TGTGCCTGGAGCCAGGGACAGTACACTGAAGCTTTCTTT
TRBV10-3	few	-	TRBJ2-1	CAISVTGQYNEQFF	TGTGCCATCAGTGTTACAGGGCAATACAATGAGCAGTTCTTC
TRBV18	-	-	TRBJ1-2	CASSSTPNPYGYTF	TGTGCCAGCTCATCGACACCTAACCCCTATGGCTACACCTTC
TRBV19	-	TRBD1	TRBJ1-5	CASRTRQGTRGNQPQHF	TGTGCCAGTAGGACGCGACAGGGAACAAGGGGAAATCAGCCCCAGCATTTT
TRBV18	-	-	TRBJ2-7	CASSPREGGEQYF	TGTGCCAGCTCACCACGAGAAGGGGGCGAGCAGTACTTC
TRBV7-2	-	-	TRBJ2-1	CASSLAVTASEQFF	TGTGCCAGCAGCTTAGCGGTGACGGCAAGTGAGCAGTTCTTC
TRBV18	-	TRBD1	TRBJ2-3	CASSPNRGRNFADTQYF	TGTGCCAGCTCACCAAACAGGGGGCGGAATTTCGCGGATACGCAGTATTTT
TRBV6-5	-	TRBD1	TRBJ1-4	CASSYRGLDEKLFF	TGTGCCAGCAGTTACAGGGGGCTGGATGAAAAACTGTTTTTT
TRBV28	-	TRBD1	TRBJ1-1	CASSPPTGGRTEAFF	TGTGCCAGCAGTCCTCCGACAGGGGGACGGACTGAAGCTTTCTTT
TRBV9	-	TRBD2	TRBJ2-5	CASSVGPSSGRGETQYF	TGTGCCAGCAGCGTAGGACCTTCTAGCGGGCGCGGGGAGACCCAGTACTTC
TRBV6-1	once	-	TRBJ1-5	CASIVGRSSNQPQHF	TGTGCCAGCATAGTTGGCAGATCTTCAAATCAGCCCCAGCATTTT
TRBV7-6	-	TRBD2	TRBJ2-5	CASSSGLAGETQYF	TGTGCCAGCAGCTCGGGACTAGCGGGAGAGACCCAGTACTTC
TRBV29-1	-	-	TRBJ1-2	CSVYRVADGYTF	TGCAGCGTTTACAGGGTTGCAGATGGCTACACCTTC
TRBV5-1	-	-	TRBJ2-5	CASSFGGPQETQYF	TGCGCCAGCAGCTTCGGGGGGCCCCAAGAGACCCAGTACTTC
TRBV5-1	-	-	TRBJ2-1	CASTGQSYNEQFF	TGCGCCAGCACGGGACAAAGCTACAATGAGCAGTTCTTC
TRBV15	-	-	TRBJ2-5	CATSSKDRLQETQYF	TGTGCCACCAGCAGTAAGGACCGTTTACAAGAGACCCAGTACTTC
TRBV5-1	-	-	TRBJ2-3	CASSYRTQDDDTQYF	TGCGCCAGCAGCTATCGGACACAAGATGATGACACGCAGTATTTT
TRBV6-5	-	-	TRBJ2-7	CASSQTRGSYEQYF	TGTGCCAGCAGTCAGACTAGAGGATCCTACGAGCAGTACTTC
TRBV10-3	-	-	TRBJ2-3	CAISPGGSTDTQYF	TGTGCCATCAGTCCAGGGGGGAGCACAGATACGCAGTATTTT
TRBV4-1	-	-	TRBJ2-1	CASSQAHEQFF	TGCGCCAGCAGCCAAGCGCATGAGCAGTTCTTC
TRBV19	-	-	TRBJ1-4	CASLAGPYGELFF	TGTGCCAGTTTGGCAGGGCCCTATGGGGAACTGTTTTTT
TRBV19	-	-	TRBJ2-3	CASSKWPGAQYF	TGTGCCAGTAGTAAGTGGCCCGGGGCACAGTATTTT
TRBV9	-	-	TRBJ1-2	CASSHPNRAGYTF	TGTGCCAGCAGCCACCCGAACAGGGCGGGCTACACCTTC
TRBV18	once	-	TRBJ2-7	CASSPNWGAGEQYF	TGTGCCAGCTCACCGAACTGGGGAGCGGGCGAGCAGTACTTC
TRBV7-9	-	TRBD1	TRBJ1-6	CASSPTGDNSPLHF	TGTGCCAGCAGCCCGACAGGGGATAATTCACCCCTCCACTTT
TRBV7-2	-	-	TRBJ2-5	CASSLDEGGTQYF	TGTGCCAGCAGCTTAGATGAGGGGGGGACCCAGTACTTC
TRBV7-9	-	-	TRBJ1-2	CASSLPLRTLNGYTF	TGTGCCAGCAGCTTACCCCTCCGGACTCTGAATGGCTACACCTTC
TRBV15	-	-	TRBJ2-3	CATSRDPSGGADTQYF	TGTGCCACCAGCAGAGACCCCAGCGGAGGGGCAGATACGCAGTATTTT
TRBV7-9	-	TRBD1	TRBJ2-2	CASSSGPTGVGAGELFF	TGTGCCAGCAGCTCGGGGCCCACAGGGGTCGGGGCCGGGGAGCTGTTTTTT
TRBV28	few	-	TRBJ1-5	CASSSASFNQPQHF	TGTGCCAGCAGCTCCGCCAGCTTCAATCAGCCCCAGCATTTT